This T cell receptor beta chain appears in the sequencing data of a study of blood T cell repertoires in COVID-19. The germline V gene encodes CDR1 SGDLS and CDR2 YYNGEE. The CDR3 totals 15 residues. V dropped 2 bases and J dropped 0 bases, with 10 bases sitting between them. TCRdb's copy holds only in-frame clones and misses some; the assay was immunoSEQ multiplex PCR. The sample lists 60,000 to 80,000 clones; 70% to 90% were seen once. The sequenced sample was peripheral blood. This chain connects TRBV9 to TRBJ2-3, with no clear D. This TCR was sampled from a human donor in a cohort sampled during active COVID-19. CDR3 region: CASSVLSESTDTQYF. The DNA of the CDR3 is TGTGCCAGCAGCGTCCTGAGTGAGAGCACAGATACGCAGTATTTT.